These T cell receptor beta chains were read from a single sample in a study of T cells in Graves' hyperthyroidism and ophthalmopathy. TCRdb independently ran MiXCR on the multiplex PCR reads; one entry per CDR3 protein. Here the sample spans roughly 800,000 distinct CDR3 sequences, 38% being singletons. Sequencing was carried out using blood. The source of these receptors is a man aged 18 to 30 with Graves' hyperthyroidism. CDR3s include the opening cysteine and the closing phenylalanine or tryptophan. Each record gives: CDR3 DNA, CDR3 protein, J gene, clone size, CDR3 length, V gene, D gene. D genes are given only for firm matches. The size entry is marked missing in some rows and otherwise reads once, few, many or a size class.

CDR3 DNA: TGCGCCAGCAGCCGCGAATTACAGGGAGCTTACAATCAGCCCCAGCATTTT
CDR3 protein: CASSRELQGAYNQPQHF
J gene: TRBJ1-5
clone size: .
CDR3 length: 17
V gene: TRBV4-1
D gene: .

CDR3 DNA: TGTGCCACCACCCCGGACAGGGCCTATGGCTACACCTTC
CDR3 protein: CATTPDRAYGYTF
J gene: TRBJ1-2
clone size: .
CDR3 length: 13
V gene: TRBV10-3
D gene: TRBD1

CDR3 DNA: TGTGCCAGCAGGGGACAGGGGGCGCGGGACACCATATATTTT
CDR3 protein: CASRGQGARDTIYF
J gene: TRBJ1-3
clone size: few
CDR3 length: 14
V gene: TRBV7-9
D gene: TRBD1

CDR3 DNA: TGTGCCAGCAGTGAGCCGGGCGACGAGCAGTACTTC
CDR3 protein: CASSEPGDEQYF
J gene: TRBJ2-7
clone size: many
CDR3 length: 12
V gene: TRBV2
D gene: .

CDR3 DNA: TGTGCCAGCAGTGGACAGTCTTATCAGCCCCAGCATTTT
CDR3 protein: CASSGQSYQPQHF
J gene: TRBJ1-5
clone size: many
CDR3 length: 13
V gene: TRBV2
D gene: .

CDR3 DNA: TGTGCCAGTAGGGAGGGGACAGGGGACGCGGGGACCCAGTACTTC
CDR3 protein: CASREGTGDAGTQYF
J gene: TRBJ2-5
clone size: .
CDR3 length: 15
V gene: TRBV19
D gene: TRBD1

CDR3 DNA: TGTGCCAGCAGCTGGAGTGAGGGAAACCAGCCCCAGCATTTT
CDR3 protein: CASSWSEGNQPQHF
J gene: TRBJ1-5
clone size: many
CDR3 length: 14
V gene: TRBV5-6
D gene: .

CDR3 DNA: TGTGCCAGCAGTTTTCAGTCGGGGAACACTGAAGCTTTCTTT
CDR3 protein: CASSFQSGNTEAFF
J gene: TRBJ1-1
clone size: .
CDR3 length: 14
V gene: TRBV12-3/TRBV12-4
D gene: .

CDR3 DNA: TGTGCCAGCAACCTGACAGTCCTCTCTGGAAACACCATATATTTT
CDR3 protein: CASNLTVLSGNTIYF
J gene: TRBJ1-3
clone size: .
CDR3 length: 15
V gene: TRBV25-1
D gene: .

CDR3 DNA: TGTGCCAGCAGTGACCGCGGGGACTCCTACGAGCAGTACTTC
CDR3 protein: CASSDRGDSYEQYF
J gene: TRBJ2-7
clone size: .
CDR3 length: 14
V gene: TRBV10-3
D gene: .

CDR3 DNA: TGTGCCAGCACTTCCACCGGGACAGGGAACAATCAGCCCCAGCATTTT
CDR3 protein: CASTSTGTGNNQPQHF
J gene: TRBJ1-5
clone size: .
CDR3 length: 16
V gene: TRBV2
D gene: TRBD1

CDR3 DNA: TGTGCCAGCAGCTTACAAGCGAGTGAGACCCAGTACTTC
CDR3 protein: CASSLQASETQYF
J gene: TRBJ2-5
clone size: .
CDR3 length: 13
V gene: TRBV5-6
D gene: .

CDR3 DNA: TGTGCCAGCAGCTTCCCGGAATTCGGCTACGAGCAGTACTTC
CDR3 protein: CASSFPEFGYEQYF
J gene: TRBJ2-7
clone size: few
CDR3 length: 14
V gene: TRBV7-2
D gene: .

CDR3 DNA: TGCAGTGCTAGTGGAAGAAGCTACACCTTC
CDR3 protein: CSASGRSYTF
J gene: TRBJ1-2
clone size: many
CDR3 length: 10
V gene: TRBV20-1
D gene: .

CDR3 DNA: TGCAGTGCTAGTAAGGGCGGACTGACCGGGGAGCTGTTTTTT
CDR3 protein: CSASKGGLTGELFF
J gene: TRBJ2-2
clone size: .
CDR3 length: 14
V gene: TRBV20-1
D gene: .

CDR3 DNA: TGCAGTGCTGGCCGGACAGGGCACTCTGGAAACACCATATATTTT
CDR3 protein: CSAGRTGHSGNTIYF
J gene: TRBJ1-3
clone size: many
CDR3 length: 15
V gene: TRBV20-1
D gene: TRBD1

CDR3 DNA: TGTGCCAGCAGTTTTGACCTCTATGGCTACACCTTC
CDR3 protein: CASSFDLYGYTF
J gene: TRBJ1-2
clone size: many
CDR3 length: 12
V gene: TRBV7-2
D gene: .

CDR3 DNA: TGTGCCAGCATCCAGTCGGGTGTCGGGGAGCTGTTTTTT
CDR3 protein: CASIQSGVGELFF
J gene: TRBJ2-2
clone size: many
CDR3 length: 13
V gene: TRBV7-9
D gene: .

CDR3 DNA: TGTGCCAGCAGTGTCGACACTTACACTGAGGCTTTCTTT
CDR3 protein: CASSVDTYTEAFF
J gene: TRBJ1-1
clone size: .
CDR3 length: 13
V gene: TRBV2
D gene: .

CDR3 DNA: TGTGCCAGCAGTTCCGTCCGAGGGTTGGCTGAAGCTTTCTTT
CDR3 protein: CASSSVRGLAEAFF
J gene: TRBJ1-1
clone size: .
CDR3 length: 14
V gene: TRBV6-6
D gene: .

CDR3 DNA: TGTGCCACCAGTGAGGCAGGCTACACTGAAGCTTTCTTT
CDR3 protein: CATSEAGYTEAFF
J gene: TRBJ1-1
clone size: many
CDR3 length: 13
V gene: TRBV24-1
D gene: .

CDR3 DNA: TGTGCCAGCAGTTACGATTCGAACACTGAAGCTTTCTTT
CDR3 protein: CASSYDSNTEAFF
J gene: TRBJ1-1
clone size: many
CDR3 length: 13
V gene: TRBV6-5
D gene: .

CDR3 DNA: TGTGCCAGCAGACTTACAGGGGGAGGCGACGAGCAGTACTTC
CDR3 protein: CASRLTGGGDEQYF
J gene: TRBJ2-7
clone size: .
CDR3 length: 14
V gene: TRBV6-5
D gene: TRBD1

CDR3 DNA: TGTGCCAGCAGGTCCTGGGACAAGACAAACTATGGCTACACCTTC
CDR3 protein: CASRSWDKTNYGYTF
J gene: TRBJ1-2
clone size: .
CDR3 length: 15
V gene: TRBV12-3/TRBV12-4
D gene: .

CDR3 DNA: TGCAGTGCTAGCCCTCAGGGGTTAATGGATTCACCCCTCCACTTT
CDR3 protein: CSASPQGLMDSPLHF
J gene: TRBJ1-6
clone size: .
CDR3 length: 15
V gene: TRBV20-1
D gene: .